One and the same sample provided the 25 T cell receptor beta chains below, sequenced in a study of CD8 T cells in Susac syndrome (dated by TCRdb to about 2019). Library preparation employed the immunoSEQ multiplex PCR assay. RNA was extracted with the RNeasy kit and roughly 0.45 to 1 ug was reverse transcribed using random hexamers. Using fastp at Q25 and MiXCR, TCRdb reprocessed the public reads and kept productive beta chains. Every CDR3 protein is listed once, alongside the most common genes and DNA of its rows. The table for this sample lists approximately 180,000 distinct CDR3 sequences; approximately 95% of them were counted only once. Approximately 0.09% of the sample lies in the top ten. The sequencing sample was made of CD4+ T cells from PBMCs. The receptor source for this set is a human donor with multiple sclerosis.

V gene TRBV20-1 combines with J gene TRBJ1-6; 8 nucleotides line up with TRBD1. The CDR3 extends over 15 amino acids. Germline V gene lookup returns CDR1 DFQATT and CDR2 SNEGSKA (reference sequence). After removal of 5 bases from V and 7 bases from J, the junction contained 10 bases not matched to a gene. As DNA, the CDR3 is TGCAGTGCTCTACCCGACAGGGGAAGGAATTCACCCCTCCACTTT. It translates to CSALPDRGRNSPLHF.

V usage is TRBV20-1 and J usage is TRBJ1-3; a possible D gene is TRBD1 (5 bases). V lost 1 base and J 9 bases, leaving 16 bases between the germline ends. The CDR3 is 14 residues long. In germline, CDR1 is DFQATT, CDR2 SNEGSKA (reference sequence). CDR3: CSARGMQGGGTIYF. CDR3 DNA: TGCAGTGCTAGAGGAATGCAGGGCGGTGGCACCATATATTTT.

The CDR3 protein is CATRRTTGATNYEQYF. The DNA for the CDR3 is TGTGCCACCCGACGGACCACAGGGGCGACTAATTACGAGCAGTACTTC. This chain connects TRBV6-1 to TRBJ2-7, with TRBD1 matching 7 bases. The V segment lost 10 bases and the J segment 4 bases; nucleotides outside the gene matches: 19. Per germline, CDR1 MNHNS and CDR2 SASEGT. This CDR3 is 16 amino acids long.

The table lists this clonotype with a few counts. This chain uses TRBV29-1 with TRBJ2-5; TRBD2 might be the D (6 bases). CDR1 and CDR2 from the germline V gene are SQVTM and ANQGSEA. This CDR3 spans 12 amino acids. V was shortened by 3 bases and J by 5 bases, with 10 bases between the two germline ends. CDR3 sequence reads: CSVEGGRETQYF. In DNA, the CDR3 is TGCAGCGTTGAGGGGGGTAGGGAGACCCAGTACTTC.

The CDR3 sequence: CASSVALAGELFF. CDR3 coding DNA: TGTGCCAGCAGCGTAGCCTTGGCCGGGGAGCTGTTTTTT. The J gene is TRBJ2-2, the V gene TRBV9; no clear D. Germline CDR1 and CDR2: SGDLS and YYNGEE. The CDR3 covers 13 residues. V lost 0 bases and J lost 6, with 6 bases in between. Based on the CDR3 plus reference TRBV9 and TRBJ2-2, the full variable domain is DSGVTQTPKHLITATGQRVTLRCSPRSGDLSVYWYQQSLDQGLQFLIQYYNGEERAKGNILERFSAQQFPDLHSELNLSSLELGDSALYFCASSVALAGELFFGEGSRLTVL.

The chain has TRBV15 and TRBJ2-5; D gene unclear. This CDR3 is built from 14 residues. Per germline, CDR1 LNHNV and CDR2 YYDKDF (reference sequence). The germline V and J ends were trimmed by 0 bases and 14 bases, with 19 bases remaining between them. CDR3 loop: CATSRDHSGRTEYF. The DNA for the CDR3 is TGTGCCACCAGCAGAGATCATTCCGGGCGGACGGAATACTTC.

This sequence joins TRBV7-2 and TRBJ2-5; D remains ambiguous. Germline V gives CDR1 SGHTA, CDR2 FQGNSA. The CDR3 spans 12 residues. V dropped 1 base and J dropped 5 bases, with 5 bases sitting between them. CDR3 nucleotide sequence: TGTGCCAGCAGCTTAGAGTACGAGACCCAGTACTTC. Its translation is CASSLEYETQYF.

The chain uses TRBV2 and TRBJ2-5, with 10 bases aligning to TRBD2. CDR3 length: 14 amino acids. The germline V gene encodes CDR1 SNHLY and CDR2 FYNNEI. The junction had 11 bases not matched to a gene; V was cut back by 8 bases and J by 8 bases. CDR3 sequence reads: CASVSTSGLPTQYF. The CDR3 region has the DNA TGTGCCAGCGTCTCGACTAGCGGGCTACCTACCCAGTACTTC.

CDR3 DNA sequence: TGTGCCAGCAGCGTAGGACAGGGGAGGGAGACCCAGTACTTC. This sequence encodes CASSVGQGRETQYF. The chain couples TRBV9 to TRBJ2-5; the match to TRBD1 covers 8 bases. Trimming removed 0 bases from V and 5 bases from J; junction bases left unmatched: 3. The CDR3 is 14 residues long. CDR1 is SGDLS and CDR2 is YYNGEE in the germline V gene.

J is TRBJ2-1 and V is TRBV4-3, with D possibly TRBD2 on 6 matching bases. Per germline, CDR1 LGHNA and CDR2 YSLEER. The length of the CDR3 is 18 residues. The V end was cut by 0 bases, the J end by 6 bases, with 21 bases between. The CDR3, as DNA: TGCGCCAGCAGCCAAGACCTGGGGGGAGCCGCGAGAAGCAATGAGCAGTTCTTC. Translation gives CASSQDLGGAARSNEQFF.

This clonotype occurred once. The chain employs TRBV7-9 and TRBJ2-5; no firm D call. The V end was cut by 5 bases, the J end by 2 bases, with 12 bases between. The CDR3 length is 14 residues. The V gene's germline CDR1 is SEHNR and CDR2 FQNEAQ (reference sequence). The CDR3 reads CASSPRDPQETQYF. Written as DNA, the CDR3 is TGTGCCAGCAGCCCGAGAGACCCGCAAGAGACCCAGTACTTC.

The chain recombines TRBV20-1 with TRBJ2-3; 10 positions match TRBD2. The CDR3 is 19 amino acids. Germline V gives CDR1 DFQATT, CDR2 SNEGSKA (reference sequence). V shed 0 bases and J 0 bases; nucleotides not matched to a gene: 12. For the CDR3, the DNA is TGCAGTGCTAGAGACCTAGCGGGGGCCGCAACTTTAAGCACAGATACGCAGTATTTT. This codes for CSARDLAGAATLSTDTQYF.

The chain employs TRBV30 and TRBJ1-3, with TRBD1 identical over 7 bases. From germline, CDR1 is GTSNPN and CDR2 SVGIG (reference sequence). The V gene end was trimmed by 2 bases and the J gene end by 4 bases; junction bases not matched to a gene: 5. This CDR3 has 14 amino acids. The CDR3 bases are TGTGCCTGGAGTCCGGGGACAGTCGGAAACACCATATATTTT. It encodes CAWSPGTVGNTIYF.

This chain connects TRBV7-3 to TRBJ2-3, with D hard to call. The CDR3 length is 14 residues. CDR1 SGHTA and CDR2 FQGTGA come from the germline V gene. Between the trimmed V and J ends, which lost 2 bases and 3 bases, there was a span of 9 bases. The CDR3 coding sequence is TGTGCCAGCAGCTTAGTACTGAAGACAGATACGCAGTATTTT. Its protein is CASSLVLKTDTQYF.

The chain joins TRBV6-1 to TRBJ2-1; 9 bases agree with TRBD1. The V segment lost 6 bases and the J segment 9 bases; nucleotides outside the gene matches: 21. There are 18 residues in the CDR3. Germline CDR1 MNHNS, CDR2 SASEGT. This CDR3 reads CASSRPSLPGQGLGEQFF. Written as DNA, the CDR3 is TGTGCCAGCAGCCGACCATCACTTCCGGGACAGGGTTTAGGTGAGCAGTTCTTC.

This clonotype was seen only once. The gene calls are TRBV30 and TRBJ1-6; possible D gene TRBD1, 5 bases. This CDR3 has 14 amino acids. The germline V and J ends were trimmed by 3 bases and 6 bases, with 12 bases remaining between them. Germline CDR1 is GTSNPN and CDR2 is SVGIG (reference sequence). The CDR3 nucleotides are TGTGCCTGGAGGGCCGACAGAACTAATTCACCCCTCCACTTT. Encoded protein: CAWRADRTNSPLHF.

The chain has TRBV12-3 or TRBV12-4 and TRBJ1-5, with TRBD1 matching 7 bases. The CDR3 spans 13 residues. Unmatched junction bases numbered 4, after V lost 6 bases and J lost 5 bases. In DNA form, the CDR3 reads TGTGCCAGCAGCCGACAGGGTGATCAGCCCCAGCATTTT. It is translated as CASSRQGDQPQHF.

The genes are TRBV28 and TRBJ2-1, with a tentative D call TRBD1 (5 bases). The V gene lost 5 bases and the J gene lost 9 bases, with 11 bases spanning the gap. Germline CDR1 is MDHEN and CDR2 is SYDVKM. The CDR3 extends over 12 amino acids. The CDR3 DNA sequence: TGTGCCAGCAGTCGTCAAAGGGGTGAGCAGTTCTTC. Translation gives CASSRQRGEQFF.

This chain uses TRBV29-1 with TRBJ2-5; 7 nucleotides line up with TRBD2. The V gene's germline CDR1 is SQVTM and CDR2 ANQGSEA. The CDR3 has 14 residues. Losses at the gene ends were 6 bases for V and 1 base for J; bases not matched to a gene: 8. The CDR3 DNA sequence: TGCAGCGTGGACCCGGGACTACCCCAAGAGACCCAGTACTTC. Translating gives CSVDPGLPQETQYF.

The J gene is TRBJ2-3, the V gene TRBV2; 13 nucleotides align to TRBD2. The CDR3 is 14 amino acids. With 8 bases clipped from V and 1 base from J, the junction kept 0 bases outside the gene matches. Germline CDR1 and CDR2: SNHLY and FYNNEI. CDR3 bases: TGTGCCAGCGGACTAGCGGGGGGCACAGATACGCAGTATTTT. Amino acids: CASGLAGGTDTQYF.

The chain couples TRBV9 to TRBJ1-2, with 8 bases matching TRBD1. Trimming cost V 0 bases and J 0 bases; bases outside gene matches: 7. From germline, CDR1 is SGDLS and CDR2 YYNGEE. CDR3 length: 17 residues. CDR3 nucleotide sequence: TGTGCCAGCAGCGTAGACGACAGGGGCTCGGCTAACTATGGCTACACCTTC. Protein: CASSVDDRGSANYGYTF.

The chain couples TRBV20-1 to TRBJ1-1; unclear D gene. The germline V and J ends were trimmed by 3 bases and 3 bases, with 23 bases remaining between them. CDR3 length: 17 residues. Germline V gene sequence: CDR1 DFQATT, CDR2 SNEGSKA (reference sequence). CDR3 sequence: CSASVLPGLGVYTEAFF. The CDR3 coding sequence is TGCAGTGCTAGTGTACTCCCCGGCCTTGGAGTGTACACTGAAGCTTTCTTT.

The chain recombines TRBV5-6 with TRBJ2-7; the D gene is possibly TRBD2 (6 bases). The germline gives CDR1 SGHDT, CDR2 YYEEEE. The CDR3 is made up of 15 amino acids. V lost 4 bases, J lost 6 bases, and 20 bases lay in between. The CDR3: CASSRRGNVGGEQYF. The CDR3 DNA reads as TGTGCCAGCAGCAGGCGGGGCAATGTAGGTGGCGAGCAGTACTTC.

CDR3 residues: CASGDRGQTQYF. The CDR3 DNA reads TGTGCCAGCGGAGACAGGGGTCAGACCCAGTACTTC. The chain recombines TRBV12-3 or TRBV12-4 with TRBJ2-5, with 8 bases matching TRBD1. The CDR3 runs 12 residues. Losses at the gene ends were 8 bases for V and 6 bases for J; bases not matched to a gene: 5.

The chain is built from TRBV30 and TRBJ1-6; a possible D gene is TRBD1 (5 bases). Trimming removed 4 bases at V and 7 bases at J, with 20 bases between. There are 16 residues in the CDR3. Germline V gene data show CDR1 as GTSNPN and CDR2 as SVGIG (reference sequence). The CDR3 DNA reads as TGTGCCTGGACGAGATGGGGGGAGCTCAGGAATTCACCCCTCCACTTT. Protein sequence: CAWTRWGELRNSPLHF.